This T cell receptor (beta chain) stems from a study of T cells in Graves' hyperthyroidism and ophthalmopathy. TCR beta CDR3 regions were amplified from RNA. First-round RT-PCR of the TCR CDR3 relied on the HTBI primer set. TCRdb analysed the multiplex PCR reads with MiXCR anew, one entry per CDR3 protein. This table has roughly 100,000 distinct CDR3 sequences, 40% to 50% appearing once. The germline V and J ends were trimmed by 2 bases and 10 bases, with 12 bases remaining between them. The CDR3 has 12 residues. Germline V gene lookup returns CDR1 SGHDT and CDR2 YYEEEE. Study-wide findings and caveats: In the analysis, a 13 V-J model separated ophthalmopathy from stable hyperthyroidism.

This clonotype has ten or more counts. The target antigen is unknown. Sequenced sample: blood. This receptor was identified in a man in his forties with Graves' hyperthyroidism. The chain is built from TRBV5-6 and TRBJ2-5, with a weak D call TRBD1 (5 bases). The CDR3 spells CASSLGVLSQYF. CDR3 DNA: TGTGCCAGCAGCTTAGGGGTGTTGAGCCAGTACTTC. Supplemented by reference TRBV5-6 and TRBJ2-5, the full variable domain reads DAGVTQSPTHLIKTRGQQVTLRCSPKSGHDTVSWYQQALGQGPQFIFQYYEEEERQRGNFPDRFSGHQFPNYSSELNVNALLLGDSALYLCASSLGVLSQYFGPGTRLLVL.